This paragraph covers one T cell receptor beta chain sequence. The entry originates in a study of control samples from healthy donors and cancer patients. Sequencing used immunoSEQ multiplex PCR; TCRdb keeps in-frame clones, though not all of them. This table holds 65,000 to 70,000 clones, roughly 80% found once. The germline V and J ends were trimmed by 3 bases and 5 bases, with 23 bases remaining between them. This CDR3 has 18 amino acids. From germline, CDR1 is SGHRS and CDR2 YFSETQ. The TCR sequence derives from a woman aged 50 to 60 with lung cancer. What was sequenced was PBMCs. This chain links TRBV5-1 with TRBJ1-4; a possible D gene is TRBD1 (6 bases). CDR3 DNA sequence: TGCGCCAGCAGCTACCGGCCGAGCGGGACATCCCAAAATGAAAAACTGTTTTTT. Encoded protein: CASSYRPSGTSQNEKLFF.